This TCR beta chain was retrieved from a study of T cell repertoires in cytomegalovirus infection. Study-wide background: HLA-C-restricted CMV epitopes, recently identified, and well-studied HLA-B-restricted ones were used by the study. Findings of the study overall: Dominating the ex vivo response were TCR beta clonotypes that were CMV-specific and HLA-C-restricted.

Germline CDR1 and CDR2: LNHDA and SQIVND (reference sequence). CDR3 length equals 13 residues. V lost 1 base and J lost 7, with 11 bases in between. Concerning this clonotype itself: The antigen is unknown.

Each CDR3 protein is one row after TCRdb ran MiXCR on the reads. The sample carries some 500,000 distinct CDR3 sequences, 40% recorded once. Source: cultured PBMCs, taken from culture after CMV antigen stimulation. This receptor was obtained from a human donor in good health (CMV status not recorded). Some clones in this sample may be carry-over from other donors' samples. The rearrangement joins TRBV19 to TRBJ2-7; no definite D call. The CDR3 DNA reads TGTGCCAGTAGTATAGTAGGCCCCGCTGAGCAGTACTTC. Encoded protein: CASSIVGPAEQYF.